This T cell receptor beta chain was recovered during a study of cytomegalovirus exposure and HLA in healthy donors (dated by TCRdb to about 2017). Broadly, across the study: According to a later analysis, one platform produced both the approximately 110 validation repertoires and the 700 or so repertoires of the first cohort. The study was designed to test whether signatures of past pathogen exposure could be identified by cataloging public T cell receptors. Besides the first cohort of around 670 subjects, a separate validation cohort made up of 120 different subjects was used. High-throughput TCR immunosequencing, statistical association of individual TCRs with disease status, and machine learning were combined to predict cytomegalovirus infection status. Study-wide conclusions, independent of this receptor: Subsequent analysis determined that TCRs grouped into clusters in the first cohort also showed a tendency toward co-occurrence across the 130 or so validation repertoires, and 94% of cluster scores exceeded 0. The authors suggested that the approach could potentially be extended to other disease states and immunological phenotypes. In the study, 164 TCR beta chains were listed as associated with cytomegalovirus. The validation cohort had no HLA typing available for a later analysis, so co-occurrence within that cohort was assessed over all 130 or so repertoires. The classifier was reported to diagnose cytomegalovirus status with high specificity and sensitivity in both the original cohort and the validation cohort. Most TCR sequences were observed very rarely across donors, whereas some public TCRs were present in many individuals. In vitro tests confirmed that a few of the cytomegalovirus-associated TCR beta chains recognize cytomegalovirus antigens.

Note on this clone: The target of this receptor is not known. One base away there is no much larger clone; base qualities are not given.

The donors were included in the validation cohort of roughly 130 subjects, a group kept apart from the approximately 670-subject first cohort. Receptor libraries were prepared by the immunoSEQ multiplex PCR assay. As for the original processing: A statistical classification framework was built for diagnosing cytomegalovirus status from the catalog of TCR beta chain sequences. Held by TCRdb, this immuneACCESS table contains in-frame sequences only and omits some clones. Under half of the omission traces to an unresolved V gene where checked; the cause of the rest is unknown. The DNA gave D and trimming, while V, J and clone size come from that table. This sample comprises roughly 59,000 clones, approximately 95% of them detected only once. Of the sample, about 7% is held by the ten largest clones. The CDR3, cysteine through phenylalanine, is 16 amino acids long. Only CDR3 DNA remains: 48 bases, in frame from the first base. From V the trimming removes 6 bases and from J it removes 7 bases, while the gene matches leave 12 bases of the junction unaccounted for. Looking up the germline V gene yields CDR1 SNHLY and CDR2 FYNNEI.

The chain is assembled from TRBV2 and TRBJ1-5, and TRBD1 matches 10 of the central bases. This receptor was identified in a woman between 18 and 29 years old in good health and CMV-seropositive. Specimen: PBMCs. The CDR3 region reads CASRLGRDRGNQPQHF. The DNA sequence is given as TGTGCCAGCAGATTAGGCCGGGACAGGGGAAACCAGCCCCAGCATTTT.